These 32 T cell receptor beta chains share one sample of origin, sequenced in a study of cytomegalovirus exposure and HLA in healthy donors. The PCR was carried out with 60 Vbeta primers and 13 Jbeta primers. The data were produced by immunoSEQ multiplex PCR, yet TCRdb's version contains in-frame clones alone and is incomplete. There are 150,000 to 200,000 clones in the sample; around 77% occur only once, and under 2.5% lies in the top ten. Material for sequencing was PBMCs. The receptors come from a man aged 60 to 75 in good health and CMV-seronegative.

This clone was seen only once. This sequence joins TRBV6-6 and TRBJ2-7; TRBD2 agrees at 7 bases. Trimming removed 7 bases from V and 5 bases from J; junction bases left unmatched: 14. The CDR3 length is 15 residues. Germline-derived CDR1 and CDR2 are MNHNY and SVGAGI (reference sequence). The CDR3 region has the DNA TGTGCCAGCACCCTTGTGGGAGGGGATGGTCACGAGCAGTACTTC. It specifies CASTLVGGDGHEQYF.

This clone was seen only a few times. V gene TRBV6-5 combines with J gene TRBJ2-1, with a weak D call TRBD2 (6 bases). The CDR3 sequence is 14 residues long. Germline V gene sequence: CDR1 MNHEY, CDR2 SVGAGI. V lost 0 bases, J lost 6 bases, and 9 bases lay in between. The CDR3 spells CASSYSISGNEQFF. The CDR3 region has the DNA TGTGCCAGCAGTTACTCAATTAGCGGCAATGAGCAGTTCTTC.

This clone was counted a few times. The chain has TRBV2 and TRBJ1-5; the D is unclear. The CDR3 extends over 13 amino acids. V was shortened by 10 bases and J by 4 bases, with 14 bases between the two germline ends. CDR1 and CDR2 (germline): SNHLY, FYNNEI. The CDR3 DNA sequence: TGTGCCACCGAACAGAACCTTAATCAGCCCCAGCATTTT. Amino acids: CATEQNLNQPQHF.

The chain links TRBV7-6 to TRBJ1-1; D is possibly TRBD1 (5 bases). Trimming removed 1 base from V and 0 bases from J, with 18 bases in between. The CDR3 is 18 amino acids. Germline CDR1 reads SGHVS; CDR2 reads FNYEAQ. DNA of the CDR3: TGTGCCAGCAGCTTAGTTCCCCAGGGAGGGAACATGAACACTGAAGCTTTCTTT. Its protein product is CASSLVPQGGNMNTEAFF.

This chain connects TRBV29-1 to TRBJ2-7; D is undetermined. Germline loops: CDR1 SQVTM, CDR2 ANQGSEA. CDR3 size: 14 residues. V lost 3 bases to trimming and J lost 0 bases, with 12 bases between them. The CDR3 coding sequence is TGCAGCGTTGATAAAGGTAGCAGCTCCTACGAGCAGTACTTC. Protein sequence: CSVDKGSSSYEQYF.

The rearrangement uses TRBV5-6 and TRBJ1-1; no firm D call. The CDR3 runs 14 residues. Trimming removed 4 bases from V and 1 base from J, with 11 bases in between. Germline V lookup: CDR1 SGHDT, CDR2 YYEEEE. The CDR3 is CASSLAGKNTEAFF. CDR3 DNA: TGTGCCAGCAGCCTCGCCGGGAAGAACACTGAAGCTTTCTTT.

The gene calls are TRBV28 and TRBJ1-5; D is undetermined. Trimming took off 9 bases at V and 9 bases at J, with 15 bases between the two ends. CDR1 and CDR2 from the germline V gene are MDHEN and SYDVKM. The CDR3 runs 12 residues. This CDR3 reads CASRWASGPQHF. CDR3 nucleotide sequence: TGTGCCAGTAGGTGGGCCTCTGGGCCCCAGCATTTT.

The V gene is TRBV19, the J gene TRBJ2-3, with 13 bases identical to TRBD2. The CDR3 is made up of 16 amino acids. Per germline, CDR1 LNHDA and CDR2 SQIVND (reference sequence). After removal of 5 bases from V and 4 bases from J, the junction contained 6 bases not matched to a gene. The CDR3 nucleotides read TGTGCCAGTAGTCTCCGGACTAGCGGGGGTGCAGATACGCAGTATTTT. Translated, it gives CASSLRTSGGADTQYF.

V gene TRBV12-5 combines with J gene TRBJ2-5; 8 bases align to TRBD2. The V gene's germline CDR1 is LGHNT and CDR2 FRNRAP. Trimming took 6 bases from V and 4 from J; bases not matched to a gene: 13. The CDR3 extends over 16 amino acids. The CDR3 DNA follows: TGTGCTAGTGGAATCACGGCGGGGGGCGGGGGAGAGACCCAGTACTTC. Amino acid sequence: CASGITAGGGGETQYF.

This clone was seen just once. The chain recombines TRBV5-6 with TRBJ1-3; TRBD1 matches at 8 bases. This CDR3 is built from 15 residues. Germline CDR1 and CDR2: SGHDT and YYEEEE. Germline trimming cut 4 bases from V and 1 base from J; bases unmatched to any gene: 4. CDR3 bases: TGTGCCAGCAGCCGGGACAGGTTTTCTGGAAACACCATATATTTT. Amino acids: CASSRDRFSGNTIYF.

The gene calls are TRBV9 and TRBJ2-3; 8 bases are shared with TRBD2. The CDR3 has 15 amino acids. Trimming cost V 3 bases and J 2 bases; bases outside gene matches: 5. Per the germline V gene, CDR1 is SGDLS and CDR2 is YYNGEE. DNA for the CDR3: TGTGCCAGCAGCGCCGGGACTAGTAACACAGATACGCAGTATTTT. This gives the protein CASSAGTSNTDTQYF.

A few counts support this clone. The V call is TRBV5-4, the J call TRBJ2-2, with unresolved D. This CDR3 spans 13 amino acids. The V gene's germline CDR1 is SGHNT and CDR2 YYREEE (reference sequence). Trimming cost V 0 bases and J 6 bases, with 6 bases left between them. The CDR3 coding sequence is TGTGCCAGCAGCTTGGAGTCGGCCGGGGAGCTGTTTTTT. Encoded protein: CASSLESAGELFF.

This rearrangement joins TRBV5-1 to TRBJ1-5; 8 nucleotides match TRBD1. With V trimmed by 4 bases and J by 4 bases, 4 bases remained unmatched. The V gene's germline CDR1 is SGHRS and CDR2 YFSETQ. This CDR3 has 14 residues. CDR3 nucleotides: TGCGCCAGCAGCCCCGACAGGGGAAATCAGCCCCAGCATTTT. This encodes CASSPDRGNQPQHF. Looking up the rest from reference TRBV5-1 and TRBJ1-5 gives the full variable domain: KAGVTQTPRYLIKTRGQQVTLSCSPISGHRSVSWYQQTPGQGLQFLFEYFSETQRNKGNFPGRFSGRQFSNSRSEMNVSTLELGDSALYLCASSPDRGNQPQHFGDGTRLSIL.

V usage is TRBV10-3 and J usage is TRBJ1-4; D unresolved. Looked up from germline, CDR1 is ENHRY and CDR2 is SYGVKD. This CDR3 spans 13 amino acids. Deletions cut 3 bases from V and 10 bases from J, with 12 bases between. The CDR3 DNA sequence: TGTGCCATCAGTGATTCGGGTCTTGGAAAACTGTTTTTT. It encodes CAISDSGLGKLFF.

V usage is TRBV2 and J usage is TRBJ1-1, with TRBD1 as a possible D gene (6 bases). This CDR3 is 14 amino acids long. Germline loops: CDR1 SNHLY, CDR2 FYNNEI. V dropped 8 bases and J dropped 0 bases, with 13 bases sitting between them. DNA for the CDR3: TGTGCCAGCTCGGGGACATCTATGAACACTGAAGCTTTCTTT. This encodes CASSGTSMNTEAFF.

The chain couples TRBV29-1 to TRBJ1-2; 12 nucleotides match TRBD1. This CDR3 has 14 amino acids. J was trimmed by 6 bases and V by 4 bases; bases with no gene match: 6. From germline, CDR1 is SQVTM and CDR2 ANQGSEA. This chain's CDR3 is CSVGGQGAGNGYTF. For the CDR3, the DNA is TGCAGCGTTGGGGGACAGGGGGCGGGGAATGGCTACACCTTC.

The V gene is TRBV5-4, the J gene TRBJ1-6, with D perhaps matching TRBD1 (5 bases). CDR1 is SGHNT, CDR2 YYREEE, per germline (reference sequence). The CDR3 is 14 residues long. The V end lost 7 bases, the J end lost 7 bases, and 15 bases lay between the germline ends. CDR3 in DNA: TGTGCCAGCGGTCAGGGCGGTAAGAATTCACCCCTCCACTTT. Protein: CASGQGGKNSPLHF.

The chain couples TRBV2 to TRBJ1-5; the match to TRBD1 covers 8 bases. J gave up 3 bases and V 6 bases, and 10 bases lay outside the gene matches. Germline lookup yields CDR1 SNHLY and CDR2 FYNNEI. This CDR3 has 16 amino acids. This CDR3 reads CASRGGPQGANQPQHF. In nucleotides, the CDR3 is TGTGCCAGCAGGGGAGGACCCCAGGGGGCCAATCAGCCCCAGCATTTT.

This chain joins TRBV28 and TRBJ2-1; 9 positions agree with TRBD2. Germline CDR1 reads MDHEN; CDR2 reads SYDVKM. Trimming took 7 bases from V and 6 from J; bases not matched to a gene: 7. This CDR3 is built from 14 residues. CDR3 sequence: CASNGPSGTNEQFF. CDR3 nucleotide sequence: TGTGCCAGCAATGGCCCTAGCGGGACCAATGAGCAGTTCTTC.

This chain uses TRBV9 with TRBJ2-6; weak D call: TRBD2 (7 bases). CDR3 length equals 17 residues. Trimming removed 3 bases at V and 0 bases at J, with 13 bases between. Germline CDR1 is SGDLS and CDR2 is YYNGEE. For the CDR3, the DNA is TGTGCCAGCAGCGCTCAGGGGACTAACTCTGGGGCCAACGTCCTGACTTTC. It is translated as CASSAQGTNSGANVLTF.

The table lists this clone with a few counts. The chain carries TRBV9 and TRBJ2-7, with a possible D match to TRBD2 (6 bases). V was trimmed by 3 bases and J by 4 bases, leaving 14 bases between them. In germline, CDR1 is SGDLS, CDR2 YYNGEE. The CDR3 runs to 14 residues. As DNA, the CDR3 is TGTGCCAGCAGCGACGGAATAGCGGCGTACGAGCAGTACTTC. Encoded protein: CASSDGIAAYEQYF.

The CDR3 sequence: CASTRGYSNQPQHF. The CDR3 DNA is TGTGCCAGCACTCGAGGATATAGCAATCAGCCCCAGCATTTT. This rearrangement joins TRBV28 to TRBJ1-5; D not certain. With 7 bases removed from V and 0 bases from J, the gap between germline ends came to 10 bases. The CDR3 covers 14 residues. Germline-derived CDR1 and CDR2 are MDHEN and SYDVKM.

J is TRBJ2-7 and V is TRBV7-2; 9 positions match TRBD2. The CDR3 has 17 residues. The ends lost 0 bases at V and 0 bases at J; junction bases unmatched: 6. Germline V lookup: CDR1 SGHTA, CDR2 FQGNSA. The CDR3 loop is CASSLAFSTSGSYEQYF. CDR3 nucleotide sequence: TGTGCCAGCAGCTTAGCGTTTTCGACTAGCGGCTCCTACGAGCAGTACTTC.

The chain carries TRBV5-4 and TRBJ1-6; possible D gene TRBD1, 6 bases. V was cut by 2 bases and J by 8 bases, with 11 bases left in between. The CDR3 consists of 14 residues. Looked up from germline, CDR1 is SGHNT and CDR2 is YYREEE (reference sequence). As DNA, the CDR3 is TGTGCCAGCAGCTTTGCACAGGGCGATTCACCCCTCCACTTT. This gives the protein CASSFAQGDSPLHF.

A word on this clone: The junction differs from germline at one of its ends, possibly a read error. The chain couples TRBV7-7 to TRBJ2-5; 8 bases fit TRBD2. The CDR3 consists of 15 residues. Germline V gives CDR1 SSHAT, CDR2 FNYEAQ (reference sequence). The CDR3, as DNA: TGTGCTAGCAGCTTAGGTGCGGGGGGCCAAGAGACCCAGTACTTC. Translating gives CASSLGAGGQETQYF.

This rearrangement joins TRBV6-1 to TRBJ1-4, with a tentative D call TRBD1 (5 bases). This CDR3 is built from 16 residues. Germline values: CDR1 MNHNS, CDR2 SASEGT. The V and J ends lost 1 base and 0 bases respectively, with 9 bases between them. The CDR3: CASSEVTVATNEKLFF. CDR3 DNA: TGTGCCAGCAGTGAAGTGACAGTTGCAACTAATGAAAAACTGTTTTTT.

This clone was recorded a few times. The genes are TRBV5-6 and TRBJ2-3; D call uncertain. The CDR3 covers 14 residues. V gave up 2 bases and J gave up 1 base, with 8 bases separating them. Germline lookup yields CDR1 SGHDT and CDR2 YYEEEE. The chain's CDR3 is CASSFWSGTDTQYF. The CDR3 region has the DNA TGTGCCAGCAGCTTCTGGTCGGGCACAGATACGCAGTATTTT.

The V gene is TRBV6-6, the J gene TRBJ2-1, with 10 bases lining up with TRBD2. CDR3 length: 15 residues. V was clipped by 6 bases and J by 6 bases; unmatched bases: 8. Looked up from germline, CDR1 is MNHNY and CDR2 is SVGAGI (reference sequence). This CDR3 is CASSPKLAGLNEQFF. In DNA, the CDR3 is TGTGCCAGCAGCCCAAAACTAGCGGGACTCAATGAGCAGTTCTTC.

V usage is TRBV19 and J usage is TRBJ2-7, with 9 bases matching TRBD1. This CDR3 spans 14 amino acids. Per the germline V gene, CDR1 is LNHDA and CDR2 is SQIVND (reference sequence). The trim removed 5 bases at V and 1 base at J, leaving 3 bases unmatched. The CDR3 protein is CASSPGTGSYEQYF. DNA of the CDR3: TGTGCCAGTAGTCCCGGGACAGGGTCCTACGAGCAGTACTTC.

The table lists this clone with a few counts. The chain is built from TRBV7-9 and TRBJ2-7; no definite D call. The V gene lost 1 base and the J gene lost 0 bases, with 7 bases spanning the gap. This CDR3 is built from 14 residues. CDR1 is SEHNR and CDR2 is FQNEAQ in the germline V gene (reference sequence). DNA of the CDR3: TGTGCCAGCAGCTTAGTCGGTATCTCCTACGAGCAGTACTTC. Translated, it gives CASSLVGISYEQYF. Full variable domain (remainder filled in from reference TRBV7-9 and TRBJ2-7): DTGVSQNPRHKITKRGQNVTFRCDPISEHNRLYWYRQTLGQGPEFLTYFQNEAQLEKSRLLSDRFSAERPKGSFSTLEIQRTEQGDSAMYLCASSLVGISYEQYFGPGTRLTVT.

Details on this clone: The same CDR3 can be traced to other DNA sequences in this sample. The rearrangement joins TRBV10-1 to TRBJ2-3; 12 nucleotides match TRBD2. CDR1 and CDR2 (germline): WNHNN, SYGVQD (reference sequence). The CDR3 has 16 residues. J lost 2 bases, V lost 6 bases, and 6 bases had no gene match. CDR3 nucleotides: TGCGCCAGCAGCCAAACTAGCGGGGGGAACACAGATACGCAGTATTTT. This encodes CASSQTSGGNTDTQYF.

The V call is TRBV30, the J call TRBJ1-2; D is unresolved. Germline assignment: CDR1 GTSNPN and CDR2 SVGIG (reference sequence). V was shortened by 1 base and J by 7 bases, with 10 bases between the two germline ends. CDR3 size: 12 residues. The CDR3 is CAWSAAGVGYTF. Written as DNA, the CDR3 is TGTGCCTGGAGTGCGGCAGGTGTTGGCTACACCTTC. Together with reference TRBV30 and TRBJ1-2, the CDR3 gives the full variable domain: SQTIHQWPATLVQPVGSPLSLECTVEGTSNPNLYWYRQAAGRGLQLLFYSVGIGQISSEVPQNLSASRPQDRQFILSSKKLLLSDSGFYLCAWSAAGVGYTFGSGTRLTVV.